The 26 T cell receptor beta chains below come from one sample, sequenced in a study of T cell repertoires in cytomegalovirus infection (dated by TCRdb to the late 2010s). The treatment or condition label for this specimen denotes: in vitro stimulation with specific CMV peptide epitopes to enrich CMV-specific T cells. Instrument on record: Illumina HiSeq 1500. Through fastp at Q25 and MiXCR, TCRdb rebuilt clones from the public reads, retaining in-frame beta chains. CDR3 protein duplicates are merged, each entry listing the most common genes and DNA. The sample table lists about 470,000 distinct CDR3 sequences, 40% to 50% of them with a count of one. The ten largest make up about 39% of the sample. Their cognate antigens are unknown. The input for sequencing was cultured PBMCs, taken from culture after CMV antigen stimulation. The origin of the receptors is a human donor in good health (CMV status not recorded). Some clones in this sample may be carry-over from other donors' samples.

The gene calls are TRBV6-5 and TRBJ1-5; a weak D match, TRBD1 (6 bases). Trimming removed 0 bases at V and 3 bases at J, with 15 bases between. The germline V gene encodes CDR1 MNHEY and CDR2 SVGAGI. This CDR3 comprises 17 residues. CDR3 residues: CASSYSGRGGDNQPQHF. CDR3 DNA sequence: TGTGCCAGCAGTTACTCGGGCAGGGGAGGGGACAATCAGCCCCAGCATTTT.

CDR3 bases: TGTGCCAGCAGTCCAACTAGCGGGACTTCCAATGAGCAGTTCTTC. Residues: CASSPTSGTSNEQFF. The chain uses TRBV12-3 or TRBV12-4 and TRBJ2-1; 10 nucleotides match TRBD2. V lost 5 bases and J lost 6; bases outside the gene matches: 7. The CDR3 covers 15 residues.

This chain joins TRBV18 and TRBJ2-7; TRBD1 or TRBD2 may be the D gene (6 bases each). The V gene lost 0 bases and the J gene lost 3 bases, with 18 bases spanning the gap. CDR3 length: 17 residues. Germline V gene lookup returns CDR1 KGHSH and CDR2 LQKENI. The CDR3: CASSPPSLSKGGYEQYF. Written as DNA, the CDR3 is TGTGCCAGCTCACCACCCTCTTTATCGAAGGGGGGCTACGAGCAGTACTTC.

In this sample, this clonotype turned up a few times. The rearrangement uses TRBV12-3 or TRBV12-4 and TRBJ1-2, with D possibly being TRBD1 (6 bases). The CDR3 runs to 14 residues. V was cut by 5 bases and J by 4 bases, with 14 bases left in between. The CDR3 is CASSPQGTLYGYTF. The CDR3 region has the DNA TGTGCCAGCAGTCCACAGGGTACGCTCTATGGCTACACCTTC.

The V gene is TRBV19, the J gene TRBJ2-7, with D tentatively TRBD1 or TRBD2 (6 bases each). Germline values: CDR1 LNHDA, CDR2 SQIVND (reference sequence). Trimming removed 7 bases from V and 6 bases from J, with 10 bases in between. The length of the CDR3 is 11 residues. CDR3 nucleotides: TGTGCCAGTAAGGGGGGAGGCGAGCAGTACTTC. This translates into CASKGGGEQYF.

V gene TRBV12-5 combines with J gene TRBJ2-3, with 7 bases lining up with TRBD2. Germline trimming cut 6 bases from V and 8 bases from J; bases unmatched to any gene: 8. The length of the CDR3 is 13 residues. Germline CDR1 LGHNT, CDR2 FRNRAP. The CDR3 reads CASGRGVLGTQYF. The CDR3 nucleotides read TGTGCTAGTGGCCGGGGGGTCTTAGGTACGCAGTATTTT.

In this sample, this clonotype turned up a few times. The rearrangement joins TRBV6-5 to TRBJ2-7; TRBD2 matches 10 bases. The V segment lost 8 bases and the J segment 0 bases; nucleotides outside the gene matches: 16. This CDR3 spans 18 amino acids. Germline assignment: CDR1 MNHEY and CDR2 SVGAGI. CDR3 region: CASRLSSGSASSSYEQYF. The CDR3 DNA is TGTGCCAGCCGATTATCTAGCGGGAGCGCTTCGAGCTCCTACGAGCAGTACTTC.

The chain is built from TRBV7-8 and TRBJ1-1, with a possible D match to TRBD1 (5 bases). The CDR3 covers 15 residues. The germline V gene encodes CDR1 SGHVS and CDR2 FQNEAQ. V was trimmed by 1 base and J by 4 bases, leaving 13 bases between them. The CDR3 nucleotides read TGTGCCAGCAGCTTAGTAGCCGGGACGGGCACTGAAGCTTTCTTT. Amino acids: CASSLVAGTGTEAFF.

V and J are TRBV6-5 and TRBJ1-2; unclear D gene. Trimming stripped 2 bases from V and 4 bases from J, with 14 bases between. Germline assignment: CDR1 MNHEY and CDR2 SVGAGI. The CDR3 loop spans 15 amino acids. This CDR3 is CASSYRGGPGYGYTF. The DNA of the CDR3 is TGTGCCAGCAGTTACCGAGGAGGACCTGGCTATGGCTACACCTTC.

The V gene is TRBV28, the J gene TRBJ2-3, with 10 nucleotides matching TRBD2. The CDR3 sequence is 14 residues long. CDR1 is MDHEN, CDR2 SYDVKM, per germline. V was pared by 6 bases and J by 6 bases, with 6 bases of the junction left unmatched. CDR3 nucleotide sequence: TGTGCCAGCAGGATTAGCGGGGGGCCGGATACGCAGTATTTT. This codes for CASRISGGPDTQYF.

This clonotype turned up a few times. This chain connects TRBV7-9 to TRBJ2-7; D uncertain. Trimming shortened V by 0 bases and J by 0 bases, and 15 bases separated the two germline ends. CDR1 and CDR2 (germline): SEHNR, FQNEAQ (reference sequence). The CDR3 runs to 17 residues. The CDR3 DNA is TGTGCCAGCAGCTTAGCGCGTAAAATCAGCAGCTCCTACGAGCAGTACTTC. Its translation is CASSLARKISSSYEQYF. The full variable domain, completed using reference TRBV7-9 and TRBJ2-7, is DTGVSQNPRHKITKRGQNVTFRCDPISEHNRLYWYRQTLGQGPEFLTYFQNEAQLEKSRLLSDRFSAERPKGSFSTLEIQRTEQGDSAMYLCASSLARKISSSYEQYFGPGTRLTVT.

The rearrangement links TRBV27 to TRBJ2-5; 8 bases align to TRBD2. The germline gives CDR1 MNHEY, CDR2 SMNVEV (reference sequence). Trimming removed 2 bases from V and 0 bases from J; junction bases left unmatched: 5. The CDR3 sequence is 16 residues long. This CDR3 reads CASSLLAGGNQETQYF. DNA of the CDR3: TGTGCCAGCAGTTTACTGGCGGGGGGCAACCAAGAGACCCAGTACTTC.

The genes are TRBV20-1 and TRBJ2-1; D remains ambiguous. The CDR3 totals 13 residues. Per the germline V gene, CDR1 is DFQATT and CDR2 is SNEGSKA (reference sequence). Trimming took off 1 base at V and 5 bases at J, with 9 bases between the two ends. CDR3 in DNA: TGCAGTGCTAGAGTGGGCGGAAACAATGAGCAGTTCTTC. It is translated as CSARVGGNNEQFF.

The chain's CDR3 is CAISESPTPSDTQYF. CDR3 coding DNA: TGTGCCATCAGTGAAAGCCCCACCCCGTCAGATACGCAGTATTTT. The genes are TRBV10-3 and TRBJ2-3; D is undetermined. The CDR3 length is 15 residues. Germline lookup yields CDR1 ENHRY and CDR2 SYGVKD. Trimming removed 3 bases at V and 4 bases at J, with 14 bases between.

The gene calls are TRBV11-2 and TRBJ2-5, with D possibly matching TRBD2 (6 bases). V was pared by 5 bases and J by 0 bases, with 16 bases between. In germline, CDR1 is SGHAT, CDR2 FQNNGV. The CDR3 length is 16 residues. CDR3 amino acids: CASSPYGGQYQETQYF. The CDR3 coding sequence is TGTGCCAGCAGCCCTTATGGAGGGCAGTACCAAGAGACCCAGTACTTC. Variable domain in full (rest from reference TRBV11-2 and TRBJ2-5): EAGVAQSPRYKIIEKRQSVAFWCNPISGHATLYWYQQILGQGPKLLIQFQNNGVVDDSQLPKDRFSAERLKGVDSTLKIQPAKLEDSAVYLCASSPYGGQYQETQYFGPGTRLLVL.

In its sample, this clonotype was seen many times. The genes are TRBV7-9 and TRBJ2-3; 12 bases are shared with TRBD2. Germline lookup yields CDR1 SEHNR and CDR2 FQNEAQ (reference sequence). Losses at the gene ends were 2 bases for V and 5 bases for J; bases not matched to a gene: 5. The CDR3 has 16 amino acids. Here the CDR3 DNA reads TGTGCCAGCAGCTTACTAGCGGGGGGGCCGGGAGATACGCAGTATTTT. It specifies CASSLLAGGPGDTQYF.

The genes are TRBV6-6 and TRBJ2-7; 10 nucleotides line up with TRBD1. The V segment lost 6 bases and the J segment 2 bases; nucleotides outside the gene matches: 4. This CDR3 contains 14 residues. Looked up from germline, CDR1 is MNHNY and CDR2 is SVGAGI (reference sequence). The CDR3 loop is CASRPGTGAYEQYF. CDR3 sequence (DNA): TGTGCCAGCAGACCCGGGACAGGGGCCTACGAGCAGTACTTC.

This clonotype was observed once. The chain links TRBV5-6 to TRBJ1-3, with a weak D call TRBD1 (5 bases). This CDR3 is 16 amino acids long. Per the germline V gene, CDR1 is SGHDT and CDR2 is YYEEEE. V was clipped by 2 bases and J by 0 bases, with 12 bases between them. CDR3 DNA: TGTGCCAGCAGCTTCCTTACCAGGGACTCTGGAAACACCATATATTTT. Its translation is CASSFLTRDSGNTIYF.

This clonotype was counted at least ten times. The CDR3 DNA is TGTGCCAGCAGCTCCGGACAGGGGGTCTATGGCTACACCTTC. Translation gives CASSSGQGVYGYTF. The J gene is TRBJ1-2, the V gene TRBV7-2; TRBD1 agrees at 10 bases. CDR1 and CDR2 (germline): SGHTA, FQGNSA. The trim removed 4 bases at V and 4 bases at J, leaving 3 bases unmatched. The CDR3 has 14 amino acids.

The V call is TRBV6-2 or TRBV6-3, the J call TRBJ1-1; D gene unclear. Germline V gene sequence: CDR1 MNHEY, CDR2 SVGEGT. Trimming pared 0 bases from V and 4 bases from J, leaving 12 bases between. This CDR3 is 15 amino acids long. The CDR3 spells CASSYSARAFTEAFF. In nucleotides, the CDR3 is TGTGCCAGCAGTTACTCTGCCCGGGCCTTCACTGAAGCTTTCTTT.

This clonotype has only a few counts. V is TRBV6-6 and J is TRBJ1-6; unclear D gene. Deletions cut 7 bases from V and 5 bases from J, with 12 bases between. The germline V gene has CDR1 MNHNY and CDR2 SVGAGI (reference sequence). This CDR3 region has 14 residues. This CDR3 is CASKEGGNNSPLHF. CDR3 bases: TGTGCCAGCAAGGAAGGTGGCAATAATTCACCCCTCCACTTT.

This clonotype was detected once. The J gene is TRBJ2-7, the V gene TRBV2, with 9 bases matching TRBD1. V shed 4 bases and J 6 bases; nucleotides not matched to a gene: 10. This CDR3 region has 15 residues. CDR1 is SNHLY and CDR2 is FYNNEI in the germline V gene. Here the CDR3 reads CASSGELTGGGEQYF. The CDR3 DNA reads TGTGCCAGCAGTGGGGAATTGACAGGGGGGGGCGAGCAGTACTTC.

J is TRBJ2-7 and V is TRBV7-2; D ambiguous. V dropped 4 bases and J dropped 3 bases, with 10 bases sitting between them. This CDR3 region has 13 residues. Germline V gives CDR1 SGHTA, CDR2 FQGNSA. CDR3 bases: TGTGCCAGCAGCTCCAGACGGAGCTACGAGCAGTACTTC. Its protein is CASSSRRSYEQYF.

This clonotype was counted once. This chain joins TRBV2 and TRBJ2-7, with D perhaps matching TRBD1 (5 bases). The CDR3 is 13 residues long. V was pared by 0 bases and J by 6 bases, with 9 bases between. The V gene's germline CDR1 is SNHLY and CDR2 FYNNEI. Here the CDR3 reads CASSEAAGIEQYF. The CDR3, as DNA: TGTGCCAGCAGTGAAGCGGCAGGGATCGAGCAGTACTTC.

The chain is built from TRBV6-1 and TRBJ2-3, with D maybe TRBD1 (5 bases). Trimming cost V 5 bases and J 3 bases, with 18 bases left between them. This CDR3 spans 16 amino acids. Germline V gene data show CDR1 as MNHNS and CDR2 as SASEGT. The CDR3 loop reads CASSPPAGRTTDTQYF. The CDR3 DNA is TGTGCCAGCAGTCCCCCAGCAGGCCGGACAACAGATACGCAGTATTTT.

This clonotype was found a few times. The chain carries TRBV27 and TRBJ2-3; D possibly uses TRBD1 or TRBD2 (5 bases each). Germline V CDR1 and CDR2: MNHEY, SMNVEV (reference sequence). This CDR3 spans 16 amino acids. Trimming took 7 bases from V and 0 from J, leaving 17 bases between them. CDR3 protein: CASTRGAVTSTDTQYF. The CDR3 nucleotides are TGTGCCAGCACCCGAGGGGCGGTGACTAGCACAGATACGCAGTATTTT.